A selection of T cell receptor beta chains follows, all from one sample in a study of cytomegalovirus exposure and HLA in healthy donors. Libraries were prepared by immunoSEQ multiplex PCR; TCRdb keeps only in-frame clonotypes and omits some of them. The data show about 84,000 clones, more than 50% seen once. The specimen sequenced was PBMCs. The receptors come from a middle-aged woman in good health and CMV-seropositive. Both conserved end residues are part of each CDR3. The D gene is left open where the match is weak. Clone size is not always given. Where it is, it says once, few, many or a class for expanded clones.

CDR3	DNA	V	J	D	size
CASSLDPVGGTGYFF	TGTGCCAGCAGTCTAGACCCGGTAGGCGGGACAGGGTACTTCTTT	TRBV27	TRBJ1-1	TRBD1	-
CASSGGSGANVLTF	TGTGCCAGCTCCGGGGGCTCTGGGGCCAACGTCCTGACTTTC	TRBV18	TRBJ2-6	-	few
CATSRGGAVNYEQYF	TGTGCCACCAGCAGGGGGGGGGCAGTTAACTACGAGCAGTACTTC	TRBV15	TRBJ2-7	-	-
CASSFALYNEQFF	TGTGCCAGCAGCTTTGCACTTTACAATGAGCAGTTCTTC	TRBV5-6	TRBJ2-1	-	-
CASSQDLEGVGTDTQYF	TGCGCCAGCAGCCAAGATCTCGAGGGGGTCGGCACAGATACGCAGTATTTT	TRBV4-3	TRBJ2-3	-	-
CASSPIAGESNEQFF	TGTGCCAGCAGCCCTATAGCGGGAGAATCGAATGAGCAGTTCTTC	TRBV5-6	TRBJ2-1	TRBD2	-
CASSSQGVYEQYF	TGTGCCAGCAGCTCCCAGGGGGTCTACGAGCAGTACTTC	TRBV6-1	TRBJ2-7	TRBD1	-
CSAPGGNIQYF	TGCAGTGCGCCCGGGGGTAACATTCAGTACTTC	TRBV20-1	TRBJ2-4	-	-
CASSLWPYEQYF	TGTGCCAGCAGCTTGTGGCCCTACGAGCAGTACTTC	TRBV5-8	TRBJ2-7	-	few
CSVGRETQYF	TGCAGTGTGGGGAGGGAGACCCAGTACTTC	TRBV20-1	TRBJ2-5	-	-
CASSPGTPLGANYGYTF	TGTGCCAGCAGCCCAGGGACACCCCTGGGGGCTAACTATGGCTACACCTTC	TRBV5-4	TRBJ1-2	-	-
CASSPRRGETQYF	TGTGCCAGCAGCCCCAGGCGGGGGGAGACCCAGTACTTC	TRBV7-7	TRBJ2-5	TRBD2	-
CASSLSLYNEQFF	TGCGCCAGCTCGCTTTCACTCTACAATGAGCAGTTCTTC	TRBV5-1	TRBJ2-1	-	-
CASSQVSTGEQYF	TGTGCCAGCAGCCAAGTTTCGACGGGCGAGCAGTACTTC	TRBV4-2	TRBJ2-7	-	-
CASRTGDNEKLFF	TGTGCCAGCAGGACAGGGGATAATGAAAAACTGTTTTTT	TRBV6-1	TRBJ1-4	TRBD1	-
CSVVETTTEAFF	TGCAGCGTTGTTGAAACAACCACTGAAGCTTTCTTT	TRBV29-1	TRBJ1-1	-	-
CASRDNYEQYF	TGTGCCAGCAGAGACAATTACGAGCAGTACTTC	TRBV6-5	TRBJ2-7	-	-
CASSPLDSGGPRVEAFF	TGTGCCAGCAGCCCGCTCGACTCGGGGGGCCCAAGAGTCGAAGCTTTCTTT	TRBV27	TRBJ1-1	-	-
CASSAPGQGNYEQYF	TGTGCCAGCAGTGCTCCGGGACAGGGGAACTACGAGCAGTACTTC	TRBV6-6	TRBJ2-7	TRBD1	-
CASSLSRVNTEAFF	TGTGCCAGCAGTTTGTCCAGGGTAAACACTGAAGCTTTCTTT	TRBV28	TRBJ1-1	-	few
CASSRDSYEQYF	TGTGCCAGCTCGCGTGACTCCTACGAGCAGTACTTC	TRBV18	TRBJ2-7	-	-
CASSLYRGAKIYGYTF	TGTGCCAGCAGTTTATACCGGGGGGCGAAGATCTACGGCTACACCTTC	TRBV28	TRBJ1-2	-	-
CASSITLDRIHGYTF	TGTGCCAGTAGTATCACCCTAGACAGGATCCATGGCTACACCTTC	TRBV19	TRBJ1-2	-	-
CASKQIVNTDTQYF	TGTGCCAGCAAGCAAATCGTAAACACAGATACGCAGTATTTT	TRBV2	TRBJ2-3	-	-
CASSLSSGTPNYGYTF	TGTGCCAGCAGTTTATCTTCGGGGACTCCTAACTATGGCTACACCTTC	TRBV27	TRBJ1-2	-	-
CASSSNPGQPDGYTF	TGTGCCAGCAGCTCGAACCCCGGACAGCCCGATGGCTACACCTTC	TRBV9	TRBJ1-2	-	few
CASSFTSGSGEQYF	TGTGCCAGCAGCTTCACTAGCGGGAGCGGCGAGCAGTACTTC	TRBV7-9	TRBJ2-7	TRBD2	-